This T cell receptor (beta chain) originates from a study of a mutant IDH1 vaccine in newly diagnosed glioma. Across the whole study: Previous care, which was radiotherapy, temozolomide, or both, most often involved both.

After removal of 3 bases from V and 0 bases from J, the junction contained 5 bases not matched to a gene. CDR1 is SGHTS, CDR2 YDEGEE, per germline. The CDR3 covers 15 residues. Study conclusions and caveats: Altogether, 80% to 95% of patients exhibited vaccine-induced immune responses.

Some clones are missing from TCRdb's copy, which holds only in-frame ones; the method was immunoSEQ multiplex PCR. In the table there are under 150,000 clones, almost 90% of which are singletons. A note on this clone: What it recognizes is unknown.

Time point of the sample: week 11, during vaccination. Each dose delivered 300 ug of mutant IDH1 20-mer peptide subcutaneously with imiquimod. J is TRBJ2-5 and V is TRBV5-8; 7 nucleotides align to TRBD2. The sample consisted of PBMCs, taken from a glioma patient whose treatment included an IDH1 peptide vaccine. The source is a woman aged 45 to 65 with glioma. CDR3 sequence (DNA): TGTGCCAGCAGCTGGGGCGGGGGATACCAAGAGACCCAGTACTTC. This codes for CASSWGGGYQETQYF.